What follows are 8 T cell receptor beta chains derived from one specimen sequenced in a study of T-cell memory formation after mild COVID-19 (dated by TCRdb to 2020 to 2022). Library preparation employed 5' RACE. Sequencing was carried out with an Illumina NovaSeq 6000. TCRdb cleaned the public reads at Q25 with fastp, built clones with MiXCR and kept in-frame beta chains. All rows with the same CDR3 protein become a single entry with the most common DNA and genes. This sample lists fewer than 60,000 distinct CDR3 sequences; roughly 26% were detected once. The top ten clonotypes cover 35% to 45% of the sample. The sample consisted of PBMCs or a T cell subset sorted from them (not recorded which). The receptors originated from a man aged 18 to 29 who had mild COVID-19 (a few samples of this study predate the infection). The sample titles of this study are shuffled in the database, so cell type and time point are left out; the donor was told from shared clones.

The chain links TRBV11-2 to TRBJ2-3; the match to TRBD1 covers 8 bases. CDR1 and CDR2 from the germline V gene are SGHAT and FQNNGV. The CDR3 is made up of 17 amino acids. V dropped 5 bases and J dropped 6; count of bases not matched to a gene: 16. The CDR3 region is CASSRRPGGEAMDTQYF. CDR3 bases: TGTGCCAGCAGCCGCCGCCCAGGGGGCGAGGCCATGGATACGCAGTATTTT.

This clonotype was counted between two and nine times. DNA for the CDR3: TGCAGTGCTAGAGGGAGTAGCAATCAGCCCCAGCATTTT. This translates into CSARGSSNQPQHF. The chain employs TRBV20-1 and TRBJ1-5; D gene ambiguous. Germline V gives CDR1 DFQATT, CDR2 SNEGSKA (reference sequence). This CDR3 spans 13 amino acids. With 1 base removed from V and 0 bases from J, the gap between germline ends came to 4 bases.

In this sample, this clonotype turned up a few times. This sequence joins TRBV6-5 and TRBJ2-7, with D perhaps being TRBD1 or TRBD2 (5 bases each). This CDR3 contains 12 residues. The V and J ends lost 0 bases and 5 bases respectively, with 5 bases between them. The germline V gene encodes CDR1 MNHEY and CDR2 SVGAGI. The CDR3 loop is CASSYSGDEQYF. In DNA form, the CDR3 reads TGTGCCAGCAGTTACTCGGGGGACGAGCAGTACTTC.

This clonotype was counted many times. The chain uses TRBV6-4 and TRBJ2-2; no firm D call. Germline loops: CDR1 MRHNA, CDR2 SNTAGT. CDR3 length: 13 amino acids. Trimming took 0 bases from V and 4 from J, leaving 3 bases between them. The CDR3 sequence: CASSDSSTGELFF. Here the CDR3 DNA reads TGTGCCAGCAGTGACTCTAGCACCGGGGAGCTGTTTTTT.

This clonotype was picked up a small number of times. The chain joins TRBV4-3 to TRBJ1-1; no firm D call. V lost 1 base and J lost 0, with 6 bases in between. This CDR3 spans 14 amino acids. Per germline, CDR1 LGHNA and CDR2 YSLEER. CDR3 DNA: TGCGCCAGCAGCCAAGTCGGTATGAACACTGAAGCTTTCTTT. Its translation is CASSQVGMNTEAFF.

This clonotype was observed a handful of times. CDR3 bases: TGTGCCAGCCGGGACATCACCGGGGAGCTGTTTTTT. Residues: CASRDITGELFF. The rearrangement uses TRBV4-2 and TRBJ2-2; tentatively, D is TRBD1 (6 bases). CDR1 and CDR2 (germline): LGHNA, YNFKEQ. Deletions cut 8 bases from V and 4 bases from J, with 8 bases between. The CDR3 contains 12 residues.

This clonotype appeared a few times. The chain couples TRBV12-3 or TRBV12-4 to TRBJ1-2; a possible D gene is TRBD1 (6 bases). CDR3 length: 16 amino acids. Trimming removed 5 bases at V and 2 bases at J, with 18 bases between. The CDR3 DNA reads as TGTGCCAGCAGTGCTTTGGACAGCTTAACAAACTATGGCTACACCTTC. It codes for CASSALDSLTNYGYTF.

The J gene is TRBJ2-7, the V gene TRBV12-3 or TRBV12-4; maybe TRBD2 (6 bases). This CDR3 region has 14 residues. With 3 bases removed from V and 1 base from J, the gap between germline ends came to 10 bases. This CDR3 is CASSFGGRSYEQYF. DNA for the CDR3: TGTGCCAGCAGTTTCGGGGGTAGGTCCTACGAGCAGTACTTC.